One T cell receptor beta chain is described in this entry. This sample is part of a study of OX40 agonist ivuxolimab in advanced cancers. The CDR3 has 15 residues. Germline assignment: CDR1 SGHNT and CDR2 YYREEE (reference sequence). The ends were cut back, 4 bases at V and 1 base at J, with 11 bases in the middle. Measured with immunoSEQ multiplex PCR; TCRdb has only the in-frame clones, and not every one. Of 70,000 to 95,000 clones listed, around four fifths are singletons. The clonotype comes from an adult with an advanced solid tumor such as melanoma, head and neck, liver or kidney cancer. The material was CD4+ or CD8+ T cells sorted from blood, obtained in a trial of the OX40 agonist ivuxolimab. J is TRBJ1-4 and V is TRBV5-4; D is possibly TRBD1 (6 bases). Here the CDR3 reads CASSVKQGTNEKLFF. CDR3 coding DNA: TGTGCCAGCAGCGTAAAACAGGGAACTAATGAAAAACTGTTTTTT. Together with reference TRBV5-4 and TRBJ1-4, the CDR3 gives the full variable domain: ETGVTQSPTHLIKTRGQQVTLRCSSQSGHNTVSWYQQALGQGPQFIFQYYREEENGRGNFPPRFSGLQFPNYSSELNVNALELDDSALYLCASSVKQGTNEKLFFGSGTQLSVL.